A selection of T cell receptor beta chains follows, all from one sample in a study of cytomegalovirus exposure and HLA in healthy donors. TCRdb's table, derived via immunoSEQ multiplex PCR, lists solely in-frame clones and lacks some. The sample shows over 70,000 clones, 80% of them seen only once. The sample taken for sequencing was PBMCs. These receptors all stem from a man aged 50 to 59 in good health and CMV-seropositive. CDR3s include the opening cysteine and the closing phenylalanine or tryptophan. Rows may omit the clone size; those that give it use once, few, many or a size class.

clone_size: NA
v_call: TRBV4-2
cdr3_aa: CASSQDRDRVYNEQFF

clone_size: NA
v_call: TRBV29-1
cdr3_aa: CSVKGGDFYEQYF

clone_size: NA
v_call: TRBV5-8
cdr3_aa: CASSLWGGNTGELFF

clone_size: NA
v_call: TRBV4-2
cdr3_aa: CASSQGDREYNEQFF

clone_size: NA
v_call: TRBV5-6
cdr3_aa: CASSPGTEGVEQYF

clone_size: once
v_call: TRBV6-6
cdr3_aa: CASRQGATSGNTIYF

clone_size: NA
v_call: TRBV9
cdr3_aa: CASSVGPAVGYGYTF

clone_size: NA
v_call: TRBV11-2
cdr3_aa: CASSPEAYEQYF

clone_size: NA
v_call: TRBV7-8
cdr3_aa: CASSLGGSGSTDTQYF

clone_size: NA
v_call: TRBV25-1
cdr3_aa: CASRKGGGVNEQFF

clone_size: NA
v_call: TRBV25-1
cdr3_aa: CASSEFWGGGYNEQFF

clone_size: NA
v_call: TRBV7-6
cdr3_aa: CASSQQPRLAGGSYNEQFF

clone_size: NA
v_call: TRBV11-3
cdr3_aa: CASSPGSYDEQYF

clone_size: NA
v_call: TRBV9
cdr3_aa: CASSVGLAGSYNEQFF

clone_size: NA
v_call: TRBV5-4
cdr3_aa: CASSSDSSGANVLTF

clone_size: NA
v_call: TRBV7-2
cdr3_aa: CASSFGLAYNEQFF

clone_size: NA
v_call: TRBV7-8
cdr3_aa: CASSSTRQDSYEQYF

clone_size: NA
v_call: TRBV10-1
cdr3_aa: CASSELEGNEQYF

clone_size: NA
v_call: TRBV7-9
cdr3_aa: CASSFGTNGEQYF

clone_size: NA
v_call: TRBV4-1
cdr3_aa: CASSPDLSYEQYF

clone_size: NA
v_call: TRBV30
cdr3_aa: CAWSPGTSIALGEQYF

clone_size: NA
v_call: TRBV5-6
cdr3_aa: CASSPLDSGTDTQYF

clone_size: NA
v_call: TRBV6-5
cdr3_aa: CASSYRTSRKETQYF

clone_size: NA
v_call: TRBV5-4
cdr3_aa: CASSLTGVGNTIYF

clone_size: NA
v_call: TRBV15
cdr3_aa: CATSRGLAPDTQYF

clone_size: NA
v_call: TRBV7-9
cdr3_aa: CASLGAGTEAFF

clone_size: medium-sized
v_call: TRBV7-9
cdr3_aa: CASSFSNNQPQHF

clone_size: NA
v_call: TRBV6-1
cdr3_aa: CASREDDRGWDTEAFF

clone_size: NA
v_call: TRBV30
cdr3_aa: CAWSAAGSTYEQYF